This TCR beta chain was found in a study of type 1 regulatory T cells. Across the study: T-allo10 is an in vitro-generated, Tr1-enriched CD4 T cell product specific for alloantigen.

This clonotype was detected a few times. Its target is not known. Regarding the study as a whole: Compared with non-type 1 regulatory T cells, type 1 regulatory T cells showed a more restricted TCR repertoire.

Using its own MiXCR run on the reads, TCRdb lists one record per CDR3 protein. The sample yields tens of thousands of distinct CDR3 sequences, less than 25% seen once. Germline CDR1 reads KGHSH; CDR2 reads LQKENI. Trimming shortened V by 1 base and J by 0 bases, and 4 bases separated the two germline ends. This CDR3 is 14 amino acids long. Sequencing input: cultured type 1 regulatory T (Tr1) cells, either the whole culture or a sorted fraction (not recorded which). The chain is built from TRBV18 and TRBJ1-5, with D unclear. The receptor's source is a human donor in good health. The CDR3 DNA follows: TGTGCCAGCTCACCACAGGTTAGCAATCAGCCCCAGCATTTT. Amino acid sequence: CASSPQVSNQPQHF.